These T cell receptor beta chains were read from a single sample in a study of response to subunit inactivated influenza vaccine. TCRdb reprocessed the RT-PCR reads with MiXCR, giving one entry per CDR3 protein. The sample contains roughly 180,000 distinct CDR3 sequences, 7.5% to 10% of which appear only once. This specimen was non-naive T cells sorted from PBMCs, taken on the day of vaccination. These receptors all stem from a middle-aged man who received an inactivated influenza vaccine. The CDR3 runs from the conserved cysteine through the conserved F or W. A D gene is named only where the DNA matches it firmly. Size values are once, few and many counts, or a class for expanded clones, and some rows have none.

abundance	v_gene	j_gene	d_gene	CDR3nt	CDR3aa
many	TRBV7-9	TRBJ1-2	-	TGTGCCAGCAGCCCCGCAAGAAACTATGGCTACACCTTC	CASSPARNYGYTF
-	TRBV5-5	TRBJ2-7	-	TGTGCCAGCAGCTTGGCCGGCCAGGCCGTAACCTACGAGCAGTACTTC	CASSLAGQAVTYEQYF
-	TRBV9	TRBJ2-7	TRBD2	TGTGCCAGCAGCGTAGGGTTAAGTAGCGGGAGCTCCTACGAGCAGTACTTC	CASSVGLSSGSSYEQYF
-	TRBV4-3	TRBJ1-2	TRBD1	TGCGCCAGCAGCCAAGAAGGGAACAGGGGCAGGGGCTACACCTTC	CASSQEGNRGRGYTF
-	TRBV18	TRBJ2-5	TRBD1	TGTGCCAGCTCATCCCGGACAGGGCTCGGGAAGACCCAGTACTTC	CASSSRTGLGKTQYF
-	TRBV27	TRBJ2-3	-	TGTGCCAGCAGGGGTACTCCTGGCACAGATACGCAGTATTTT	CASRGTPGTDTQYF
-	TRBV20-1	TRBJ2-7	TRBD1	TGCAGTGCTATCCATGGACAGGGACAATACGAGCAGTACTTC	CSAIHGQGQYEQYF
many	TRBV20-1	TRBJ2-7	TRBD1	TGCAGTGCTGGACAGGGACCGGGGTACGAGCAGTACTTC	CSAGQGPGYEQYF
many	TRBV3-1	TRBJ2-4	-	TGTGCCAGCAGCCCGGCAGGACAAAGTCAATACTTC	CASSPAGQSQYF
few	TRBV12-3/TRBV12-4	TRBJ1-2	-	TGTGCCAGCAGTTCGTCAGGGGCTCTGGGCTACACCTTC	CASSSSGALGYTF
many	TRBV4-3	TRBJ2-1	-	TGCGCCAGCAGCCAAGCAGTGGGGCCCTACAATGAGCAGTTCTTC	CASSQAVGPYNEQFF
few	TRBV11-2	TRBJ2-5	TRBD1	TGTGCCAGCAGCTTGGGGGGACAGGGGGAGACCCAGTACTTC	CASSLGGQGETQYF
-	TRBV6-2/TRBV6-3	TRBJ2-2	-	TGTGCCAGCAGTTGCACGGTTCGTGGAGCGAACACCGGGGAGCTGTTTTTT	CASSCTVRGANTGELFF
-	TRBV10-3	TRBJ2-6	-	TGTGCCATCAGTGAAGGGGGACTCATGGGCGTCCTGACTTTC	CAISEGGLMGVLTF
few	TRBV20-1	TRBJ2-1	TRBD2	TGCAGTGCTAGAGCAAACCCGGGGGGGCGGGGAGGGAATGAGCAGTTCTTC	CSARANPGGRGGNEQFF
few	TRBV15	TRBJ2-6	-	TGTGCCACCAGCACCGGCCAGGGAAGGGCTGGGGCCAACGTCCTGACTTTC	CATSTGQGRAGANVLTF
-	TRBV7-9	TRBJ2-4	-	TGTGCCAGCAGCCCGGGGCCCTTCCCCATAGAGTACTTC	CASSPGPFPIEYF
many	TRBV20-1	TRBJ2-1	-	TGCAGTGCTCCTCACCCATTGGCGAGCTCCTACAATGAGCAGTTCTTC	CSAPHPLASSYNEQFF
-	TRBV4-3	TRBJ2-7	TRBD1	TGCGCCAGCAGCTCCGACAGGGGTATCTACGAGCAGTACTTC	CASSSDRGIYEQYF
few	TRBV4-3	TRBJ2-1	-	TGCGCCAGCAGCGACGAACGGGCGGGTGAGCAGTTCTTC	CASSDERAGEQFF
-	TRBV20-1	TRBJ2-7	TRBD1	TGCAGTGCTAGGAGGACAGGGGTTTCCTACGAGCAGTACTTC	CSARRTGVSYEQYF
-	TRBV28	TRBJ1-6	-	TGTGCCAGCAGCACTTTCTCCTATAATTCACCCCTCCACTTT	CASSTFSYNSPLHF
many	TRBV3-1	TRBJ2-1	TRBD2	TGTGCCAGCAGCTCCTTAGCGGGGGATAACTACAATGAGCAGTTCTTC	CASSSLAGDNYNEQFF
few	TRBV4-3	TRBJ2-1	TRBD2	TGCGCCAGCAGCCAAGGGTATCTAGCGGGTCCCTACAATGAGCAGTTCTTC	CASSQGYLAGPYNEQFF
few	TRBV7-6	TRBJ2-1	TRBD2	TGTGCCAGCAGCGTCCTAGCGGGAGTTGAGCAGTTCTTC	CASSVLAGVEQFF
few	TRBV3-1	TRBJ2-7	-	TGTGCCAGCAGCATCCCCTGGGGGGCAGGGAGGATCTACGAGCAGTACTTC	CASSIPWGAGRIYEQYF
many	TRBV29-1	TRBJ2-3	-	TGCAGCGTTCGAAGCGTAGCAGATACGCAGTATTTT	CSVRSVADTQYF
few	TRBV9	TRBJ2-7	-	TGTGCCAGCAGCGTAGGCCCAGACTCCTACGAGCAGTACTTC	CASSVGPDSYEQYF
-	TRBV2	TRBJ1-2	-	TGTGCCAGCAGTGCTAGTCGGACACCCCATGGCTACACCTTC	CASSASRTPHGYTF
-	TRBV3-1	TRBJ1-1	-	TGTGCCAGCAGCCAGGAGGTCCCTTGGTATAATGCTGCGGGGAACACTGAAGCTTTCTTT	CASSQEVPWYNAAGNTEAFF
-	TRBV7-8	TRBJ2-5	TRBD1	TGTGCCAGCTTAGGGACAGAAGAGACCCAGTACTTC	CASLGTEETQYF
few	TRBV5-4	TRBJ2-5	TRBD2	TGTGCCAGCGGCGGGCGGGGGGACGGGGAGACCCAGTACTTC	CASGGRGDGETQYF
many	TRBV12-3/TRBV12-4	TRBJ1-1	-	TGTGCCAGCAGTTTAATGGTAGTGAACACTGAAGCTTTCTTT	CASSLMVVNTEAFF
many	TRBV29-1	TRBJ2-2	-	TGCAGCGTTGGAGGCGGGAAGACCACCGGGGAGCTGTTTTTT	CSVGGGKTTGELFF
-	TRBV10-3	TRBJ1-2	-	TGTGCCATCAGTGAGCCGGCGGGGACATCGGGAAACACCTTC	CAISEPAGTSGNTF
few	TRBV27	TRBJ2-7	TRBD2	TGTGCCAGCAGTTTCTTCCTCCCTAGCGGGGGATACGAGCAGTACTTC	CASSFFLPSGGYEQYF
many	TRBV28	TRBJ1-6	-	TGTGCCAGCAGTTCTGTGGGACGGGTTAATTCACCCCTCCACTTT	CASSSVGRVNSPLHF
many	TRBV7-9	TRBJ2-3	TRBD2	TGTGCCAGCAGAGGAGGGACTAGCGGGGATACGCAGTATTTT	CASRGGTSGDTQYF
-	TRBV7-7	TRBJ2-1	TRBD2	TGTGCCAGCAGCTCGGGACTAGCGGGAGTCGATGAGCAGTTCTTC	CASSSGLAGVDEQFF
few	TRBV29-1	TRBJ2-2	-	TGCAGCTTCCCGGGACATAGAAACACCGGGGAGCTGTTTTTT	CSFPGHRNTGELFF
-	TRBV5-1	TRBJ2-2	TRBD2	TGCGCCAGCAGCTTGGGACGTTTGCGGCGGGGGGGCCGAACCGGGGAGCTGTTTTTT	CASSLGRLRRGGRTGELFF
few	TRBV10-3	TRBJ2-1	TRBD2	TGTGCCACCAACCGAGCTAGCGGGGGGCGGGGTGAGCAGTTCTTC	CATNRASGGRGEQFF
few	TRBV6-5	TRBJ1-1	-	TGTGCCAGCGTTGGACACGGGAACACTGAAGCTTTCTTT	CASVGHGNTEAFF
many	TRBV5-1	TRBJ1-1	TRBD1	TGCGCCAGCAGCACCCGAACAGGGGTGAACACTGAAGCTTTCTTT	CASSTRTGVNTEAFF
many	TRBV4-1	TRBJ1-1	-	TGCGCCAGCAGCCAAGGTGTTGCTAGGGGATCTGAAGCTTTCTTT	CASSQGVARGSEAFF
many	TRBV4-3	TRBJ1-1	-	TGCGCCAGCAGCCAAGGTTTGTTTGAAGGGACTGAAGCTTTCTTT	CASSQGLFEGTEAFF
-	TRBV4-3	TRBJ1-6	-	TGCGCCAGCAGCCAAGCCTGGACAGACATTAATTCACCCCTCCACTTT	CASSQAWTDINSPLHF
few	TRBV19	TRBJ2-3	TRBD1	TGTGCCAGTAGTATCATAGGGGGCGGGCCAGATACGCAGTATTTT	CASSIIGGGPDTQYF
few	TRBV7-9	TRBJ2-3	TRBD2	TGTGCCAGCAGCTCGCCGGGACTAGCGGGAAGCACAGATACGCAGTATTTT	CASSSPGLAGSTDTQYF
few	TRBV2	TRBJ1-4	-	TGTGCCAGCAGTGAAGGGGGACGTGAAAAACTGTTTTTT	CASSEGGREKLFF
-	TRBV29-1	TRBJ2-5	TRBD1	TGCAGCGTCACGAGGACAGGGGTCCAAGAGACCCAGTACTTC	CSVTRTGVQETQYF